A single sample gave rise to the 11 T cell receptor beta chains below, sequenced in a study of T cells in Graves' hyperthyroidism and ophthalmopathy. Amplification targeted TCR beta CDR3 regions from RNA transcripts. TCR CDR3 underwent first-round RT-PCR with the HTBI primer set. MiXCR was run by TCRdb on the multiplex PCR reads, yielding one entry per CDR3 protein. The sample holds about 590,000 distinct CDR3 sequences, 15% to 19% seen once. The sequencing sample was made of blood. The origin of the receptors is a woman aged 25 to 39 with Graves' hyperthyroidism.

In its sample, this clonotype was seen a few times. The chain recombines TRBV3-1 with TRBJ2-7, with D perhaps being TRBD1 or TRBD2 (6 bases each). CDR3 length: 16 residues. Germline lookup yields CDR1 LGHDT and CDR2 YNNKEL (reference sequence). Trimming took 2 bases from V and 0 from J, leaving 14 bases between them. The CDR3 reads CASSQLLGGFSYEQYF. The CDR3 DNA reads TGTGCCAGCAGCCAACTTTTAGGGGGGTTCTCCTACGAGCAGTACTTC.

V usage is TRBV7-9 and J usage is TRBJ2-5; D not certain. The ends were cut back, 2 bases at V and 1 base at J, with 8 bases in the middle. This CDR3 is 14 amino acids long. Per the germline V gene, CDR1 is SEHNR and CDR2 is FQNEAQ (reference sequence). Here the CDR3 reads CASSLYRLQETQYF. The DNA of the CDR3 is TGTGCCAGCAGCTTATACAGACTCCAAGAGACCCAGTACTTC.

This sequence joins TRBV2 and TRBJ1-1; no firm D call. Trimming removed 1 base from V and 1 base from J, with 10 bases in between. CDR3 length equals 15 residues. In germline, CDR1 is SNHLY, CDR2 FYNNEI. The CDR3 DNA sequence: TGTGCCAGCAGTGAAGGTCTTAGGGAGAACACTGAAGCTTTCTTT. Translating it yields CASSEGLRENTEAFF.

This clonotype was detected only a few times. The chain's CDR3 is CASSSVRTGGFYEQYF. The DNA of the CDR3 is TGTGCCAGCAGTTCCGTCCGGACAGGGGGCTTCTACGAGCAGTACTTC. The J gene is TRBJ2-7, the V gene TRBV27, with TRBD1 matching over 11 bases. The V segment lost 4 bases and the J segment 3 bases; nucleotides outside the gene matches: 8. This CDR3 region has 16 residues. CDR1 is MNHEY, CDR2 SMNVEV, per germline (reference sequence).

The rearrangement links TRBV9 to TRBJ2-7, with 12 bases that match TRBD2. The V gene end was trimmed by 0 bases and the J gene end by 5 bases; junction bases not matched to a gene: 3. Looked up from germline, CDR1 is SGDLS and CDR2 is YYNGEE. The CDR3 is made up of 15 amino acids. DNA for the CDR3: TGTGCCAGCAGCGTAGGGCTAGCGGGAGGGAACGAGCAGTACTTC. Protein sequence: CASSVGLAGGNEQYF.

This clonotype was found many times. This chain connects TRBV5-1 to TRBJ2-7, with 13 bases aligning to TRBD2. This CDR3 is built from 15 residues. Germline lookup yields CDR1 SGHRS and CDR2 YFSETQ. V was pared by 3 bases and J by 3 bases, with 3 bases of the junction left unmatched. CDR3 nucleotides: TGCGCCAGCAGCTACGGGACTAGCGGGATCTACGAGCAGTACTTC. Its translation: CASSYGTSGIYEQYF. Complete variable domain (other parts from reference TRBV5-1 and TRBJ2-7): KAGVTQTPRYLIKTRGQQVTLSCSPISGHRSVSWYQQTPGQGLQFLFEYFSETQRNKGNFPGRFSGRQFSNSRSEMNVSTLELGDSALYLCASSYGTSGIYEQYFGPGTRLTVT.

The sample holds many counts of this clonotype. DNA for the CDR3: TGTGCCAGCAGCCTCGGGACAGGGGGGTTTGATGAGCAGTTCTTC. It specifies CASSLGTGGFDEQFF. The chain links TRBV5-5 to TRBJ2-1; 11 nucleotides line up with TRBD1. There are 15 residues in the CDR3. J lost 8 bases, V lost 4 bases, and 8 bases had no gene match. Germline CDR1 and CDR2: SGHKS and YYEKEE (reference sequence).

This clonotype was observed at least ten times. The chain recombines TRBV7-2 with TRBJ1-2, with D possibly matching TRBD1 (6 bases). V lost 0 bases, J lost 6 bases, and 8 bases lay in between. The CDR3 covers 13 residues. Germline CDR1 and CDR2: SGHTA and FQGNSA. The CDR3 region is CASSLAGGDGYTF. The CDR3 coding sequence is TGTGCCAGCAGCTTAGCGGGGGGCGATGGCTACACCTTC. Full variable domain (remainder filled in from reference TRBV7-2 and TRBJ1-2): GAGVSQSPSNKVTEKGKDVELRCDPISGHTALYWYRQSLGQGLEFLIYFQGNSAPDKSGLPSDRFSAERTGGSVSTLTIQRTQQEDSAVYLCASSLAGGDGYTFGSGTRLTVV.

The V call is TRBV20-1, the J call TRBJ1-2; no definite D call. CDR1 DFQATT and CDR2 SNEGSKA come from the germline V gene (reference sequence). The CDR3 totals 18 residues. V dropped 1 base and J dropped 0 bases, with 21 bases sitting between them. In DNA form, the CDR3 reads TGCAGTGCTAGAGTCCGGGGTTCACGGGATCCCCCTAACTATGGCTACACCTTC. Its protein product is CSARVRGSRDPPNYGYTF.

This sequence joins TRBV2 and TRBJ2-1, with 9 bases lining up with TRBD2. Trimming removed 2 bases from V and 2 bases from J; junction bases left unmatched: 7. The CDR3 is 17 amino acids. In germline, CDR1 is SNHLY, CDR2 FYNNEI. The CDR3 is CASSELGASGTYNEQFF. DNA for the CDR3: TGTGCCAGCAGTGAACTAGGGGCTAGCGGGACCTACAATGAGCAGTTCTTC.

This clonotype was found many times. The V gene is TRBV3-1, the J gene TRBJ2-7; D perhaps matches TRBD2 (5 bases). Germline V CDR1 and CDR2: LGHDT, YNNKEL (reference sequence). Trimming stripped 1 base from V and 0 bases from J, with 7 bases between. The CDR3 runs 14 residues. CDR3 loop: CASSQAAGSYEQYF. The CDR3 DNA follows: TGTGCCAGCAGCCAAGCCGCGGGCTCCTACGAGCAGTACTTC.